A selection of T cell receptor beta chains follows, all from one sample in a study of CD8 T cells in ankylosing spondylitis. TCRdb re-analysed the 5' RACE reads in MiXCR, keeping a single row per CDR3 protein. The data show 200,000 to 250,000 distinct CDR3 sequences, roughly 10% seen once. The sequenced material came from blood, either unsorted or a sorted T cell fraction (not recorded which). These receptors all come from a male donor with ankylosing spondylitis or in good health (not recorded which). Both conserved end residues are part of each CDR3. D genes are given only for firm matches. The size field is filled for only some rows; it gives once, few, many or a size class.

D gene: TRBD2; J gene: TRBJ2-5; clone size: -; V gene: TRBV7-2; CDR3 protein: CASSLTSGGRETQYF; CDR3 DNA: TGTGCCAGCAGCTTAACTAGCGGGGGGAGAGAGACCCAGTACTTC
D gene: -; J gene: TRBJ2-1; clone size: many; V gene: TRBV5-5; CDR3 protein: CASSLRSAVSDEQFF; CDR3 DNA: TGTGCCAGCAGCTTGCGTTCCGCTGTGAGCGATGAGCAGTTCTTC
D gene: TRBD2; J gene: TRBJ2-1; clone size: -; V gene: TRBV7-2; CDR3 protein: CASSSSGLAVHEQFF; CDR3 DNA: TGTGCCAGCAGCTCGTCGGGACTAGCAGTCCATGAGCAGTTCTTC
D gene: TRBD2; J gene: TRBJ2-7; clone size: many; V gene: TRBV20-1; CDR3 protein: CSADGLAAYEQYF; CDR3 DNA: TGCAGTGCTGACGGACTAGCGGCCTACGAGCAGTACTTC
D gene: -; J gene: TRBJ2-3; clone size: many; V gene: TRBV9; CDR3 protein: CASSVVRNSDTQYF; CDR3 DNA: TGTGCCAGCAGCGTAGTAAGGAACTCAGATACGCAGTATTTT
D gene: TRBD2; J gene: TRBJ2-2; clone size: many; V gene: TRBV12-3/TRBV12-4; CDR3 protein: CASSTPGGRANGELFF; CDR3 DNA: TGTGCCAGCAGTACCCCTGGCGGGAGGGCCAACGGGGAGCTGTTTTTT
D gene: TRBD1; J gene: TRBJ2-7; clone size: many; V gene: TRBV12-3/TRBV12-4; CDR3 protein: CASSAGQGAYEQYF; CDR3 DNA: TGTGCCAGCAGCGCCGGGCAGGGGGCCTACGAGCAGTACTTC
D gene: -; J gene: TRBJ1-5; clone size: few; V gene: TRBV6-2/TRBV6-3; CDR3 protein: CASSYQASNQPQHF; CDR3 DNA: TGTGCCAGCAGTTACCAGGCGAGCAATCAGCCCCAGCATTTT
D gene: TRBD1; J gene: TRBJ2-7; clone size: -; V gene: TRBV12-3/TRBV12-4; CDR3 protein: CASSLVDRDYEQYF; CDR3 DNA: TGTGCCAGCAGTTTGGTGGACAGGGACTACGAGCAGTACTTC
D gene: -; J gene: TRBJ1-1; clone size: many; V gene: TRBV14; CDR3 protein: CASSQALLPGEAFF; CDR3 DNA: TGTGCCAGCAGCCAAGCCCTTCTGCCGGGTGAAGCTTTCTTT
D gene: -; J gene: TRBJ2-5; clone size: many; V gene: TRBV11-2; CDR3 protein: CASSLVGGSGETQYF; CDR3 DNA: TGTGCCAGCAGCTTGGTTGGTGGGTCTGGCGAGACCCAGTACTTC
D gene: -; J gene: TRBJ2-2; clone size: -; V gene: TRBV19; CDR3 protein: CASSPASGELFF; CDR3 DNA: TGTGCCAGTAGTCCGGCGTCCGGGGAGCTGTTTTTT
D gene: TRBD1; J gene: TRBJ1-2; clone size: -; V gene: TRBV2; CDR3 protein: CASSETTGARGYGYTF; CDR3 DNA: TGTGCCAGCAGTGAAACGACAGGGGCCCGGGGGTATGGCTACACCTTC
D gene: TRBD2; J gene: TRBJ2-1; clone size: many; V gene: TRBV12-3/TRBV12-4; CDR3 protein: CASSQGTSGSLEQFF; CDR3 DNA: TGTGCCAGCAGTCAAGGGACTAGCGGGAGTCTTGAGCAGTTCTTC
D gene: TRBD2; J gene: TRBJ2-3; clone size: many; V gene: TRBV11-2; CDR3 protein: CASSTPLTSGTLWPDTQYF; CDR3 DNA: TGTGCCAGCAGCACCCCCTTGACTAGCGGGACCTTATGGCCAGATACGCAGTATTTT
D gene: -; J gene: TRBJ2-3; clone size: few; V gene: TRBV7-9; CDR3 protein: CASTWGGSTDTQYF; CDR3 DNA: TGTGCCAGCACCTGGGGCGGTAGCACAGATACGCAGTATTTT
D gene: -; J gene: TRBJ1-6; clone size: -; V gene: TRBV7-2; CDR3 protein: CASSFAANSPLHF; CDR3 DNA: TGTGCCAGCAGCTTTGCGGCCAATTCACCCCTCCACTTT
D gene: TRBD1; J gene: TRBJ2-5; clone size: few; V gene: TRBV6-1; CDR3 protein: CASSPVVGQGGTQYF; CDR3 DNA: TGTGCCAGCAGTCCGGTAGTTGGACAGGGAGGGACCCAGTACTTC
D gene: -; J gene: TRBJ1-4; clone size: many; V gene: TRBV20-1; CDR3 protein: CSARDSRGRVEEKLFF; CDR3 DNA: TGCAGTGCTAGAGATTCGCGGGGCAGGGTGGAAGAAAAACTGTTTTTT
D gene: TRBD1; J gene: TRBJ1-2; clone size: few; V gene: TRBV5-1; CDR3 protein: CASSPGTGGAAGYTF; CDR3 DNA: TGCGCCAGCAGCCCCGGGACAGGGGGCGCGGCGGGCTACACCTTC
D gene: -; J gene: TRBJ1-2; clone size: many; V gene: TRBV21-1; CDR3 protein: CASRRGRPRPYYTF; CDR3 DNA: TGTGCCAGCAGAAGAGGCCGGCCGCGACCTTACTACACCTTC
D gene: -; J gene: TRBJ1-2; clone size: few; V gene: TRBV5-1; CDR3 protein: CASSPDRQGYTF; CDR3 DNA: TGCGCCAGCAGCCCTGACAGACAGGGCTACACCTTC
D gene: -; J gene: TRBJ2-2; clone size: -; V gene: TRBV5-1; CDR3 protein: CASSMTGPGEPFF; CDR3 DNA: TGCGCCAGCAGCATGACAGGACCCGGGGAGCCGTTTTTT
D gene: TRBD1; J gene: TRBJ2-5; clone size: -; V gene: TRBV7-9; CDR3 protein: CASSYTGQGRETQYF; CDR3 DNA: TGTGCCAGCAGCTACACAGGACAGGGGCGAGAGACCCAGTACTTC
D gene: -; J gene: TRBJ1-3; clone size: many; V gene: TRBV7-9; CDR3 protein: CASSLDEGRVYGNTIYF; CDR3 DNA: TGTGCCAGCAGCTTAGATGAAGGCAGGGTCTATGGAAACACCATATATTTT
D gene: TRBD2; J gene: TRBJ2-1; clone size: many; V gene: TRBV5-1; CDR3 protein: CASSLNRASGSSNEQFF; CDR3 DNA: TGCGCCAGCAGCTTGAATAGGGCTAGCGGGAGTTCCAATGAGCAGTTCTTC
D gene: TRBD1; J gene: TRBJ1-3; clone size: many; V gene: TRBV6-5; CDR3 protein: CASSSDRGRGNTIYF; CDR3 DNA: TGTGCCAGCAGTTCCGACAGGGGCAGAGGAAACACCATATATTTT
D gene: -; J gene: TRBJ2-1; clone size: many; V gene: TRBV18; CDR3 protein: CASSPSQDVEQFF; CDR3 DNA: TGTGCCAGCTCACCTTCTCAGGACGTTGAGCAGTTCTTC
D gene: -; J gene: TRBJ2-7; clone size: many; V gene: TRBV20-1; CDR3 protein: CSAAISYEQYF; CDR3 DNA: TGCAGTGCCGCAATATCCTACGAGCAGTACTTC
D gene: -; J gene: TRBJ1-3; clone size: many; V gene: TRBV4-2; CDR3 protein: CASSQTGGVYGNTIYF; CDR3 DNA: TGTGCCAGCAGCCAAACTGGAGGGGTTTATGGAAACACCATATATTTT
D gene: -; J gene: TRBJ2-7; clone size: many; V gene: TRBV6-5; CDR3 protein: CASSYSRHLAYEQYF; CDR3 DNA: TGTGCCAGCAGTTACTCTCGGCACCTGGCCTACGAGCAGTACTTC
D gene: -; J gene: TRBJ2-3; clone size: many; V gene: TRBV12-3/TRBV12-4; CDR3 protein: CASSFLRAPTTDTQYF; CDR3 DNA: TGTGCCAGCAGTTTCCTCCGGGCCCCAACCACAGATACGCAGTATTTT
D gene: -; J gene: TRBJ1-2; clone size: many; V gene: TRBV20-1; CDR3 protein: CSAPRAGSYGYTF; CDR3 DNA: TGCAGTGCCCCACGGGCCGGCAGCTATGGCTACACCTTC
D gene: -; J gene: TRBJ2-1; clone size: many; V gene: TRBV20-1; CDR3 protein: CSAIVFRDEQFF; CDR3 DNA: TGCAGTGCCATCGTCTTCAGGGATGAGCAGTTCTTC
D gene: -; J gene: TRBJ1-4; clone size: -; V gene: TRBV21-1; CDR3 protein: CASTYRQGMKNCFF; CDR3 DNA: -
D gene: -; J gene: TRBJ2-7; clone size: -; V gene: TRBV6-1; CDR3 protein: CASHLPGRVYEQYF; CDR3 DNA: TGTGCCAGCCACCTGCCGGGCAGGGTTTACGAGCAGTACTTC
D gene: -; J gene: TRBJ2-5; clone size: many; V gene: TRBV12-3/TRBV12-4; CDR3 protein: CASSRLALQETQYF; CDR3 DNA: TGTGCCAGCAGTCGCCTAGCGCTCCAAGAGACCCAGTACTTC
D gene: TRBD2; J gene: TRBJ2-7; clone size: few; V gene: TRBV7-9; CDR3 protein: CASSSGLAGAISGEQYF; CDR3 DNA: TGTGCCAGCAGCAGTGGACTAGCGGGGGCAATATCGGGGGAGCAGTACTTC
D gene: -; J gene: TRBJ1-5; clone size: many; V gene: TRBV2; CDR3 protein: CASRYGTLASGNQPQHF; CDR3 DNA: TGTGCCAGCAGGTACGGGACCCTTGCTTCGGGCAATCAGCCCCAGCATTTT
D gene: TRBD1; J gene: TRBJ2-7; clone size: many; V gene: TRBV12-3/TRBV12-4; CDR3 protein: CASRNRDRDGEQYF; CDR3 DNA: TGTGCCAGCAGAAATAGGGACAGGGATGGGGAGCAGTACTTC
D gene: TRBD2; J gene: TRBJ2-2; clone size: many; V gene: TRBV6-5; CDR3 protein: CASSYSKGLAGSGELFF; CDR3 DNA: TGTGCCAGCAGTTACTCCAAGGGACTAGCGGGATCCGGGGAGCTGTTTTTT
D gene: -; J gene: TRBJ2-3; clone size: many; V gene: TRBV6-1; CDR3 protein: CASSRPNPGPDTQYF; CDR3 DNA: TGTGCCAGCAGCCGTCCGAACCCGGGCCCAGATACGCAGTATTTT
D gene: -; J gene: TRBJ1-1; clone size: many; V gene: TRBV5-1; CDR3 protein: CASSLDRVRAEAFF; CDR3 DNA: TGCGCCAGCAGCTTAGACCGGGTGAGAGCTGAAGCTTTCTTT
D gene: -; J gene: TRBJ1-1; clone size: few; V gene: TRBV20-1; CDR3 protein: CSAYTENTEAFF; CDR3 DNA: TGCAGTGCTTATACAGAGAACACTGAAGCTTTCTTT
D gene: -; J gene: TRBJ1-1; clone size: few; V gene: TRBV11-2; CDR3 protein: CASSWDTRNTEAFF; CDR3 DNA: TGTGCCAGCAGCTGGGACACCCGGAACACTGAAGCTTTCTTT
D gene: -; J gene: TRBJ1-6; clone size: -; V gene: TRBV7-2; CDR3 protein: CASSLAGGTGSPLHF; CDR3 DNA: TGTGCCAGCAGCTTAGCTGGGGGGACGGGGTCACCCCTCCACTTT
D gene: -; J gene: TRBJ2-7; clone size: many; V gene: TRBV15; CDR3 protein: CATSFGQGDYEQYF; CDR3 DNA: -
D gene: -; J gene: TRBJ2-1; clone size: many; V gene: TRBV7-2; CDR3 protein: CASILGWEAGGNNEQFF; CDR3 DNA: TGTGCCAGCATTTTAGGGTGGGAGGCCGGTGGCAACAATGAGCAGTTCTTC
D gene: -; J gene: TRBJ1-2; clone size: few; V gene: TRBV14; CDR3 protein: CASSLRGINYGYTF; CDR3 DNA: TGTGCCAGCAGCCTACGAGGGATAAACTATGGCTACACCTTC
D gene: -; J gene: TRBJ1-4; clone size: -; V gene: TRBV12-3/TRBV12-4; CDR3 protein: CASSFLVGELFF; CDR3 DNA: TGTGCCAGCAGTTTCTTAGTCGGCGAACTGTTTTTT
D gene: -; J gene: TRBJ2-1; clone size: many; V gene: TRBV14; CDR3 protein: CASSQGSASQGEQFF; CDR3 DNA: TGTGCCAGCAGCCAAGGATCGGCTAGCCAAGGTGAGCAGTTCTTC
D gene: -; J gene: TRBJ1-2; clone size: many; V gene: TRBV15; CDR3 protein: CATSRGTGGDGYTF; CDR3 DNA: TGTGCCACCAGCAGGGGAACGGGAGGCGATGGCTACACCTTC
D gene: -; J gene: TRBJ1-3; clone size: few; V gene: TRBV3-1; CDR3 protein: CASSPTPGRGNTIYF; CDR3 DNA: TGTGCCAGCAGCCCGACCCCGGGGCGAGGAAACACCATATATTTT
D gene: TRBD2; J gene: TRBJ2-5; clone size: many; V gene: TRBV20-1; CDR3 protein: CSATRTSGGETQYF; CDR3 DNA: TGCAGTGCCACTAGGACTAGCGGTGGGGAGACCCAGTACTTC
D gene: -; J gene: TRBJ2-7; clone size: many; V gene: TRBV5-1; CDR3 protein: CASSFEATYEQYF; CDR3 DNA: TGCGCCAGCAGCTTTGAGGCCACCTACGAGCAGTACTTC
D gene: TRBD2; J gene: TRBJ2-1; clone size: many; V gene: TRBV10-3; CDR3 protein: CATSSPGLAGGGEQFF; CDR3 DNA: TGTGCCACCTCATCTCCGGGACTAGCGGGAGGGGGTGAGCAGTTCTTC
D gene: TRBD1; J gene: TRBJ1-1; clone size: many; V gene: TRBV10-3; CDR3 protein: CAITPGQDTEAFF; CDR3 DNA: TGTGCCATCACTCCGGGACAGGACACTGAAGCTTTCTTT
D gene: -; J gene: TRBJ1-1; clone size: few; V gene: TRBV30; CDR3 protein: CAWMAVGDTEAFF; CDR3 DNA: TGTGCCTGGATGGCCGTGGGGGACACTGAAGCTTTCTTT
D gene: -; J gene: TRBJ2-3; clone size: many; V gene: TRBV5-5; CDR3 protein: CASSLLGSTDTQYF; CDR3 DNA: TGTGCCAGCAGCTTGTTGGGGAGCACAGATACGCAGTATTTT
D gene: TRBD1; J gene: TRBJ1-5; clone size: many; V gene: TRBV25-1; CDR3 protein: CASSDDREESNQPQHF; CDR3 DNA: TGTGCCAGCAGCGATGACAGGGAGGAGAGCAATCAGCCCCAGCATTTT